The clone carrying this T cell receptor (beta chain) was seen ten or more times. This sample is drawn from a study of CD8 T cells in ankylosing spondylitis. TCRdb redid the calling of the 5' RACE reads with MiXCR, one entry per CDR3 protein. The sample records approximately 300,000 distinct CDR3 sequences, 15% to 20% being singletons. Trimming cost V 2 bases and J 0 bases, with 5 bases left between them. The CDR3 runs 14 residues. Germline V lookup: CDR1 SSHAT, CDR2 FNYEAQ (reference sequence). V usage is TRBV7-7 and J usage is TRBJ1-3, with D hard to call. The sample taken for sequencing was blood, either unsorted or a sorted T cell fraction (not recorded which). The sequence was collected from a male donor with ankylosing spondylitis or in good health (not recorded which). Here the CDR3 reads CASSLTPSGNTIYF. The CDR3 DNA reads TGTGCCAGCAGCTTAACGCCCTCTGGAAACACCATATATTTT.